The clone carrying this T cell receptor beta chain was seen many times. Its antigen is not known. Produced via immunoSEQ multiplex PCR; TCRdb's table is partial and in-frame only. This sample comprises some 10,000 clones, none seen once only. This sample is part of a study of T cells after posttransplantation cyclophosphamide. A marrow graft followed busulfan-fludarabine conditioning, with cyclophosphamide on days +3 and +4. Whole-study results and caveats: Blood and skin or GI T cell repertoires showed limited TRB overlap.

The CDR3 loop spans 15 amino acids. Trimming shortened V by 1 base and J by 7 bases, and 12 bases separated the two germline ends. The germline CDR1 and CDR2 sequences are SGHDT and YYEEEE. The TCR sequence derives from a female patient aged 40-49 years who received an allogeneic stem cell transplant from a related donor, was CMV-positive, and had no GVHD. Some T cells may trace back to the graft donor. Sequences were derived from PBMCs, sampled after allogeneic stem cell transplant with posttransplant cyclophosphamide. The chain combines TRBV5-6 with TRBJ1-6; perhaps TRBD1 as D (5 bases). In DNA form, the CDR3 reads TGTGCCAGCAGCTTGCTAGGGGCCCCGAATTCACCCCTCCACTTT. Amino acid sequence: CASSLLGAPNSPLHF.